This TCR beta chain stems from a study of CD8 T cells in Susac syndrome. V was pared by 3 bases and J by 4 bases, with 11 bases between. The germline V gene encodes CDR1 MNHEY and CDR2 SVGAGI. The CDR3 is made up of 14 amino acids. A quantity of about 0.5 to 1 ug RNA underwent reverse transcription using random hexamers. TCR beta CDR3 was amplified by immunoSEQ multiplex PCR. This amplification extended across 54 Vbeta and 13 Jbeta segments. TCRdb re-called the immunoSEQ multiplex PCR reads through MiXCR, storing one row per CDR3 protein. The sample has 150,000 or so distinct CDR3 sequences; approximately 92% are singletons. A single count supports this clonotype. Sequencing of TCR beta was carried out in blood CD8+ and CD4+ T cells. Controls were drawn from healthy donors and were matched for age and sex. TEMRA cells were FACS-enriched, and CD8+ and CD4+ T cells were isolated negatively.

V gene TRBV6-5 combines with J gene TRBJ2-3; no clear D. The origin of this receptor is a human donor in good health. The sequenced sample consisted of CD4+ T cells from PBMCs. CDR3 DNA sequence: TGTGCCAGCAGTTATAGAAGATCAGCAGATACGCAGTATTTT. Protein: CASSYRRSADTQYF.